This TCR beta chain was identified in a study of cytomegalovirus exposure and HLA in healthy donors. Overall study context: Earlier sequencing of some 180 million T cells yielded approximately 120 million unique TCR beta sequences.

PCR amplification relied on 60 Vbeta primers (plus 13 Jbeta primers). Authors' data handling: There were 80 million or so unique TCR beta chains by a later count, and 10 million to 12 million of them were shared. The repertoire was sequenced with immunoSEQ multiplex PCR; TCRdb's copy has only in-frame clones and lacks some. V and J calls and clone size are as listed in that table; D and trimming were resolved from the DNA. Of about 160,000 clones in the sample, less than 90% were seen once. CDR3 length equals 12 residues. V lost 8 bases, J lost 4 bases, and 14 bases lay in between. The germline V gene has CDR1 GTSNPN and CDR2 SVGIG (reference sequence). Whole-study findings and limits: In a later analysis, a genetic analysis reported fewer productive-TCR N-insertions in an Asian-associated ancestry cluster than the cohort average.

Only a few counts were recorded for this clone. Its antigen is undetermined. The sequenced material came from PBMCs. This chain links TRBV30 with TRBJ1-2, with D possibly matching TRBD1 (5 bases). This receptor was obtained from a man aged 25 to 40 in good health and CMV-seronegative. CDR3 bases: TGTGCCACCTCGACGGGGGTCTATGGCTACACCTTC. Residues: CATSTGVYGYTF.